A single sample is the source of the 26 T cell receptor beta chains below, sequenced in a study of beta chain features in type 1 diabetes. Expressed TCRB transcripts were sequenced because the entire RNA isolate underwent reverse transcription. This table comes from immunoSEQ multiplex PCR, and its TCRdb copy is limited to in-frame clones, with some not included. The table shows hundreds of thousands of clones, with roughly 16% occurring only once. The sequencing sample was made of naive CD4+ T cells from blood. The receptors shown here come from a man younger than 35 in good health.

The chain is built from TRBV7-2 and TRBJ1-5; maybe TRBD1 (5 bases). Looked up from germline, CDR1 is SGHTA and CDR2 is FQGNSA. The CDR3 loop spans 14 amino acids. The V gene lost 3 bases and the J gene lost 7 bases, with 13 bases spanning the gap. CDR3 region: CASSFDGQIQPQHF. CDR3 bases: TGTGCCAGCAGCTTTGACGGACAAATCCAGCCCCAGCATTTT.

Only a few counts were recorded for this clone. V usage is TRBV6-6 and J usage is TRBJ1-5; D not resolved. The ends were cut back, 6 bases at V and 2 bases at J, with 11 bases in the middle. CDR1 and CDR2 from the germline V gene are MNHNY and SVGAGI (reference sequence). The CDR3 consists of 14 residues. The CDR3 DNA follows: TGTGCCAGCAGGGGCGGGTGGGGCAATCAGCCCCAGCATTTT. Its protein is CASRGGWGNQPQHF.

This clone was counted only a few times. The rearrangement joins TRBV18 to TRBJ1-4; D remains ambiguous. V was shortened by 3 bases and J by 7 bases, with 12 bases between the two germline ends. The CDR3 sequence is 14 residues long. Germline-derived CDR1 and CDR2 are KGHSH and LQKENI. CDR3 sequence: CASSPLRRPEKLFF. The CDR3 nucleotides are TGTGCCAGCTCACCCTTACGGCGGCCTGAAAAACTGTTTTTT.

This rearrangement joins TRBV4-1 to TRBJ2-2, with 8 bases fitting TRBD2. This CDR3 has 18 amino acids. Trimming removed 1 base from V and 4 bases from J; junction bases left unmatched: 11. CDR1 is MGHRA, CDR2 YSYEKL, per germline. CDR3 protein: CASSQASGGLVSTGELFF. Here the CDR3 DNA reads TGCGCCAGCAGCCAAGCTTCTGGGGGACTAGTTTCCACCGGGGAGCTGTTTTTT.

This clone came up a few times. The chain couples TRBV7-6 to TRBJ1-2; TRBD1 might be the D (6 bases). CDR1 and CDR2 from the germline V gene are SGHVS and FNYEAQ. This CDR3 region has 15 residues. The ends were cut back, 0 bases at V and 2 bases at J, with 10 bases in the middle. This CDR3 reads CASSLAPDRNYGYTF. CDR3 DNA sequence: TGTGCCAGCAGCTTAGCCCCCGACAGGAACTATGGCTACACCTTC. Looking up the rest from reference TRBV7-6 and TRBJ1-2 gives the full variable domain: GAGVSQSPRYKVTKRGQDVALRCDPISGHVSLYWYRQALGQGPEFLTYFNYEAQQDKSGLPNDRFSAERPEGSISTLTIQRTEQRDSAMYRCASSLAPDRNYGYTFGSGTRLTVV.

J is TRBJ1-4 and V is TRBV5-1; D ambiguous. V lost 0 bases to trimming and J lost 0 bases, with 6 bases between them. The CDR3 length is 15 residues. The V gene's germline CDR1 is SGHRS and CDR2 YFSETQ. The CDR3 coding sequence is TGCGCCAGCAGCTTGGACTCTACAACTAATGAAAAACTGTTTTTT. It is translated as CASSLDSTTNEKLFF. Full variable domain (rest looked up from reference TRBV5-1 and TRBJ1-4): KAGVTQTPRYLIKTRGQQVTLSCSPISGHRSVSWYQQTPGQGLQFLFEYFSETQRNKGNFPGRFSGRQFSNSRSEMNVSTLELGDSALYLCASSLDSTTNEKLFFGSGTQLSVL.

This clone was observed a few times. The gene calls are TRBV5-6 and TRBJ1-2; D is possibly TRBD1 (6 bases). This CDR3 comprises 13 residues. The V end was cut by 3 bases, the J end by 4 bases, with 10 bases between. CDR1 and CDR2 (germline): SGHDT, YYEEEE. The CDR3 coding sequence is TGTGCCAGCAGCTCACAGGGAACCTATGGCTACACCTTC. Protein: CASSSQGTYGYTF.

In this sample, this clone turned up a few times. The chain has TRBV29-1 and TRBJ2-3, with 9 bases that match TRBD1. The length of the CDR3 is 14 residues. The V gene's germline CDR1 is SQVTM and CDR2 ANQGSEA. J lost 5 bases, V lost 1 base, and 4 bases had no gene match. The CDR3 region is CSVEGGTGLDTQYF. The CDR3 nucleotides read TGCAGCGTTGAAGGAGGGACAGGGCTAGATACGCAGTATTTT.

J is TRBJ1-2 and V is TRBV6-6; maybe TRBD1 (6 bases). V lost 2 bases, J lost 3 bases, and 13 bases lay in between. The CDR3 runs to 15 residues. Germline-derived CDR1 and CDR2 are MNHNY and SVGAGI (reference sequence). CDR3 nucleotide sequence: TGTGCCAGCAGTTACCCTAAAGACAGGCACTATGGCTACACCTTC. Translation: CASSYPKDRHYGYTF.

A few counts support this clone. V and J are TRBV9 and TRBJ2-2; D might be TRBD1 or TRBD2, each matching 6 bases. In germline, CDR1 is SGDLS, CDR2 YYNGEE. CDR3 length: 15 residues. V lost 1 base to trimming and J lost 6 bases, with 13 bases between them. The CDR3: CASSVLGGQPGELFF. In DNA, the CDR3 is TGTGCCAGCAGCGTACTCGGGGGACAACCCGGGGAGCTGTTTTTT.

This clone was found a few times. The chain couples TRBV11-2 to TRBJ1-4, with D perhaps TRBD1 (5 bases). The CDR3 spans 15 residues. Trimming stripped 4 bases from V and 0 bases from J, with 9 bases between. Germline loops: CDR1 SGHAT, CDR2 FQNNGV. In DNA, the CDR3 is TGTGCCAGCAGCTGGGGCGGCCCAACTAATGAAAAACTGTTTTTT. This sequence encodes CASSWGGPTNEKLFF.

The gene calls are TRBV18 and TRBJ2-5; 8 nucleotides agree with TRBD2. Germline-derived CDR1 and CDR2 are KGHSH and LQKENI. V lost 1 base, J lost 8 bases, and 12 bases stayed unmatched. This CDR3 is 16 amino acids long. The CDR3 DNA sequence: TGTGCCAGCTCACCACGGTCGCGGGGGGCCCCCGAAACCCAGTACTTC. Residues: CASSPRSRGAPETQYF.

This clone was observed a handful of times. The CDR3 protein is CASSLNTGELFF. The DNA for the CDR3 is TGTGCCAGCAGTTTAAACACCGGGGAGCTGTTTTTT. The chain links TRBV28 to TRBJ2-2; no reliable D call. Trimming took 2 bases from V and 2 from J, leaving 0 bases between them. The CDR3 covers 12 residues. Germline V gene data show CDR1 as MDHEN and CDR2 as SYDVKM.

The chain is built from TRBV5-1 and TRBJ1-1; 8 nucleotides agree with TRBD1. The CDR3 loop spans 16 amino acids. Germline values: CDR1 SGHRS, CDR2 YFSETQ. The trim removed 1 base at V and 1 base at J, leaving 6 bases unmatched. The CDR3 here is CASSLKGQVSNTEAFF. In DNA form, the CDR3 reads TGCGCCAGCAGCTTGAAGGGACAGGTGTCGAACACTGAAGCTTTCTTT. The entire variable domain, with the rest obtained from reference TRBV5-1 and TRBJ1-1, is as follows: KAGVTQTPRYLIKTRGQQVTLSCSPISGHRSVSWYQQTPGQGLQFLFEYFSETQRNKGNFPGRFSGRQFSNSRSEMNVSTLELGDSALYLCASSLKGQVSNTEAFFGQGTRLTVV.

This clone was counted once. The rearrangement joins TRBV28 to TRBJ1-6; TRBD1 aligns across 7 bases. Germline lookup yields CDR1 MDHEN and CDR2 SYDVKM. This CDR3 comprises 15 residues. V lost 5 bases to trimming and J lost 8 bases; unmatched junction nucleotides: 9. The CDR3 DNA sequence: TGTGCCAGCAGTCTGCGACAGGGACACGATTCACCCCTCCACTTT. It translates to CASSLRQGHDSPLHF.

V is TRBV19 and J is TRBJ2-3, with D tentatively TRBD2 (5 bases). CDR1 and CDR2 (germline): LNHDA, SQIVND (reference sequence). Trimming took off 0 bases at V and 1 base at J, with 11 bases between the two ends. This CDR3 is 16 amino acids long. The CDR3 loop reads CASSIEDGKGTDTQYF. CDR3 DNA sequence: TGTGCCAGTAGTATAGAGGACGGGAAGGGCACAGATACGCAGTATTTT.

This clone occurred a few times. This chain connects TRBV5-4 to TRBJ1-2, with D tentatively TRBD1 (6 bases). Trimming took 1 base from V and 4 from J, leaving 11 bases between them. Germline assignment: CDR1 SGHNT and CDR2 YYREEE (reference sequence). This CDR3 region has 14 residues. This CDR3 reads CASSLSRGSYGYTF. The CDR3 nucleotides read TGTGCCAGCAGCTTGTCGAGGGGGAGCTATGGCTACACCTTC.

The chain recombines TRBV5-1 with TRBJ2-1, with 10 positions matching TRBD1. Trimming took 0 bases from V and 6 from J; bases not matched to a gene: 3. The germline CDR1 and CDR2 sequences are SGHRS and YFSETQ. The CDR3 is made up of 15 amino acids. The CDR3 here is CASSLAGQGTNEQFF. The DNA for the CDR3 is TGCGCCAGCAGCTTGGCGGGACAGGGGACCAATGAGCAGTTCTTC.

This clone has a handful of counts. The gene calls are TRBV9 and TRBJ2-3, with D possibly TRBD1 on 7 matching bases. Germline CDR1 SGDLS, CDR2 YYNGEE. This CDR3 is built from 16 residues. The V gene lost 0 bases and the J gene lost 2 bases, with 13 bases spanning the gap. The CDR3, as DNA: TGTGCCAGCAGCGTAGCCGGGGGACAGACCACAGATACGCAGTATTTT. Protein sequence: CASSVAGGQTTDTQYF.

This clone appeared a few times. The rearrangement joins TRBV5-5 to TRBJ2-3; D is tentatively TRBD1 or TRBD2 (6 bases each). Trimming pared 0 bases from V and 4 bases from J, leaving 15 bases between. The CDR3 loop spans 16 amino acids. The germline V gene has CDR1 SGHKS and CDR2 YYEKEE (reference sequence). The CDR3 DNA reads TGTGCCAGCAGCTTGGCTAGCGCTGGGGGCGCAGATACGCAGTATTTT. Translated, it gives CASSLASAGGADTQYF.

The CDR3 reads CASSSLAEQFF. The CDR3 bases are TGTGCCAGCAGTTCCCTCGCTGAGCAGTTCTTC. V is TRBV6-5 and J is TRBJ2-1; D gene uncertain. Germline V CDR1 and CDR2: MNHEY, SVGAGI. The V and J ends lost 4 bases and 9 bases respectively, with 7 bases between them. This CDR3 comprises 11 residues.

This clone was seen only a few times. The chain joins TRBV7-2 to TRBJ2-3; 9 bases line up with TRBD2. Germline values: CDR1 SGHTA, CDR2 FQGNSA. Trimming cost V 0 bases and J 8 bases; bases outside gene matches: 9. This CDR3 spans 16 amino acids. CDR3 DNA: TGTGCCAGCAGCTTAGCCTCGTCGGCGGGAGGGCTTACGCAGTATTTT. It translates to CASSLASSAGGLTQYF.

This chain uses TRBV13 with TRBJ1-1, with D maybe TRBD1 (5 bases). CDR1 is PRHDT and CDR2 is FYEKMQ in the germline V gene (reference sequence). The CDR3 loop spans 15 amino acids. The V and J ends lost 4 bases and 4 bases respectively, with 16 bases between them. The CDR3 bases are TGTGCCAGCAGCTCGCGGAGGATCCAGGGCACTGAAGCTTTCTTT. Its protein product is CASSSRRIQGTEAFF. Full variable domain (remainder filled in from reference TRBV13 and TRBJ1-1): AAGVIQSPRHLIKEKRETATLKCYPIPRHDTVYWYQQGPGQDPQFLISFYEKMQSDKGSIPDRFSAQQFSDYHSELNMSSLELGDSALYFCASSSRRIQGTEAFFGQGTRLTVV.

The chain joins TRBV7-8 to TRBJ1-3; maybe TRBD1 (6 bases). V lost 5 bases and J lost 2, with 16 bases in between. CDR1 SGHVS and CDR2 FQNEAQ come from the germline V gene. This CDR3 is 16 amino acids long. Here the CDR3 reads CASSIQGSSPGNTIYF. The CDR3 DNA sequence: TGTGCCAGCAGCATACAGGGTTCTAGTCCTGGAAACACCATATATTTT.

The table lists this clone with a few counts. Here the CDR3 DNA reads TGTGCCAGCAGCTTAATAGGACAGGGGGATTCAGAGACCCAGTACTTC. It codes for CASSLIGQGDSETQYF. The gene calls are TRBV11-1 and TRBJ2-5; TRBD1 matches at 10 bases. Looked up from germline, CDR1 is SGHAT and CDR2 is FQDESV (reference sequence). The V segment lost 2 bases and the J segment 4 bases; nucleotides outside the gene matches: 7. This CDR3 comprises 16 residues.

This clone was observed a handful of times. The chain employs TRBV9 and TRBJ2-7; a possible D gene is TRBD2 (5 bases). The CDR3 contains 15 residues. In germline, CDR1 is SGDLS, CDR2 YYNGEE. Trimming pared 0 bases from V and 0 bases from J, leaving 10 bases between. CDR3 coding DNA: TGTGCCAGCAGCGTAGAGGCGGGCAGCTCCTACGAGCAGTACTTC. Protein sequence: CASSVEAGSSYEQYF.